The sequence of this T cell receptor beta chain was determined in a study of HIV-infected patients and healthy controls. The CDR3 is 15 residues long. Germline V CDR1 and CDR2: SNHLY, FYNNEI. Trimming shortened V by 6 bases and J by 2 bases, and 14 bases separated the two germline ends. The repertoire came from unfractionated whole blood and reflected all unsorted peripheral T cells. At least ten counts were recorded for this clonotype. Reverse transcription used 500 to 550 ng RNA and constant-region primers for alpha and beta. Separate chain-specific third strand synthesis with multiplexing indices produced the alpha and beta libraries. A single record per CDR3 protein comes from TCRdb applying MiXCR to the 5' RACE reads. The sample records about 13,000 distinct CDR3 sequences, 11% being singletons.

V is TRBV2 and J is TRBJ2-4, with D possibly TRBD2 on 6 matching bases. The TCR originated in an adult in good health. The sample consisted of blood. CDR3 loop: CASRKTSLTKNIQYF. In nucleotides, the CDR3 is TGTGCCAGCAGGAAGACTAGTTTGACCAAAAACATTCAGTACTTC.